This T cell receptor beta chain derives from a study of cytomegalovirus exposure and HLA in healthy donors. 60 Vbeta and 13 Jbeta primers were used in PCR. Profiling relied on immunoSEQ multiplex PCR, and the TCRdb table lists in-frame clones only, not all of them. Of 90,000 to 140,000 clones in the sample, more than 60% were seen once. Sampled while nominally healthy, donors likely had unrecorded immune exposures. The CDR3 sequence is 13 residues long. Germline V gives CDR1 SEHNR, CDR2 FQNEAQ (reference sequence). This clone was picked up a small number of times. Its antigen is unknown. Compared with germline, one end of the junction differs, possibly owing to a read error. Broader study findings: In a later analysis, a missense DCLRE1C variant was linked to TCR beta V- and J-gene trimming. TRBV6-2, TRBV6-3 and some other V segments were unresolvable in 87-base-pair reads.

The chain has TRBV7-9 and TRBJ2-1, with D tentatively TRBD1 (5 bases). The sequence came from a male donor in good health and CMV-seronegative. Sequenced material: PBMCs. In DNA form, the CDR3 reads TGTTCCAGCAGCCCGACAGTTAACAATGAGCAGTTCTTC. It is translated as CSSSPTVNNEQFF.